This passage covers 24 T cell receptor beta chains from one sample sequenced in a study of blood T cell repertoires in COVID-19. Profiled with immunoSEQ multiplex PCR; TCRdb holds only in-frame clones, not every one. The sample carries fewer than 300,000 clones, 88% recorded once. The sample was peripheral blood. The receptors shown here come from a man aged 18 to 30 with active or convalescent COVID-19.

The chain joins TRBV6-1 to TRBJ2-7; maybe TRBD1 (5 bases). Germline V gene lookup returns CDR1 MNHNS and CDR2 SASEGT. The length of the CDR3 is 15 residues. V lost 2 bases and J lost 1, with 12 bases in between. CDR3 region: CASSEWTHESYEQYF. The CDR3, as DNA: TGTGCCAGCAGTGAATGGACACACGAGTCCTACGAGCAGTACTTC.

V usage is TRBV7-8 and J usage is TRBJ1-5, with TRBD1 matching over 8 bases. Germline CDR1 reads SGHVS; CDR2 reads FQNEAQ. This CDR3 has 18 residues. V shed 1 base, J shed 1 base, and the junction held 9 bases outside the gene matches. The CDR3 protein is CASSLEAGTGGSNQPQHF. The CDR3 bases are TGTGCCAGCAGCTTAGAGGCTGGGACAGGAGGGAGCAATCAGCCCCAGCATTTT.

The genes are TRBV4-2 and TRBJ1-4, with 9 bases lining up with TRBD1. Per the germline V gene, CDR1 is LGHNA and CDR2 is YNFKEQ. The CDR3 consists of 16 residues. V lost 0 bases and J lost 6; bases outside the gene matches: 5. CDR3 nucleotides: TGTGCCAGCAGCCAAGAGGGGACAGGGTCACATGAAAAACTGTTTTTT. Translating it yields CASSQEGTGSHEKLFF.

The chain uses TRBV19 and TRBJ1-2; D gene uncertain. This CDR3 spans 13 amino acids. V lost 7 bases, J lost 2 bases, and 11 bases lay in between. Germline-derived CDR1 and CDR2 are LNHDA and SQIVND (reference sequence). The CDR3 coding sequence is TGTGCCAGTACAACTAATCCCAACTATGGCTACACCTTC. Its translation is CASTTNPNYGYTF.

The rearrangement joins TRBV9 to TRBJ1-6; 8 bases are a match to TRBD1. The V segment lost 3 bases and the J segment 7 bases; nucleotides outside the gene matches: 6. Germline assignment: CDR1 SGDLS and CDR2 YYNGEE. This CDR3 has 15 residues. CDR3 loop: CASSARQGTNSPLHF. CDR3 DNA sequence: TGTGCCAGCAGCGCCCGACAGGGGACGAATTCACCCCTCCACTTT.

The chain is built from TRBV6-5 and TRBJ2-7, with 7 bases fitting TRBD1. V was clipped by 8 bases and J by 2 bases; unmatched bases: 6. The CDR3 is 13 amino acids. Germline values: CDR1 MNHEY, CDR2 SVGAGI. The CDR3 DNA reads TGTGCCAGCGGAGGCAGGGGGACCTACGAGCAGTACTTC. Protein product: CASGGRGTYEQYF.

The chain employs TRBV5-5 and TRBJ2-2; possibly TRBD2 for D (5 bases). The CDR3 length is 19 residues. Trimming removed 1 base at V and 0 bases at J, with 19 bases between. Germline V gene lookup returns CDR1 SGHKS and CDR2 YYEKEE (reference sequence). The CDR3 region is CASSLYASGWNSNTGELFF. The CDR3 DNA follows: TGTGCCAGCAGCTTGTATGCGTCGGGGTGGAACTCGAACACCGGGGAGCTGTTTTTT.

The rearrangement uses TRBV6-1 and TRBJ2-1; 9 bases are a match to TRBD1. V shed 4 bases, J shed 8 bases, and the junction held 12 bases outside the gene matches. This CDR3 is built from 16 residues. Germline V CDR1 and CDR2: MNHNS, SASEGT. CDR3: CASSGLRTGDLDEQFF. The CDR3, as DNA: TGTGCCAGCAGTGGGTTGCGGACAGGGGATTTGGATGAGCAGTTCTTC.

The chain couples TRBV6-2 or TRBV6-3 to TRBJ1-2; D unresolved. The V gene's germline CDR1 is MNHEY and CDR2 SVGEGT. There are 17 residues in the CDR3. V lost 2 bases and J lost 8, with 24 bases in between. The CDR3 loop is CASSYRSSGKALEGYTF. As DNA, the CDR3 is TGTGCCAGCAGTTACAGATCCTCGGGAAAGGCTCTGGAAGGCTACACCTTC.

This clone was detected only once. The chain employs TRBV19 and TRBJ2-5; D remains unclear. Germline-derived CDR1 and CDR2 are LNHDA and SQIVND (reference sequence). V lost 5 bases and J lost 1, with 14 bases in between. CDR3 size: 15 residues. CDR3 DNA: TGTGCCAGTAGTGCCACACAAACCCGCCAAGAGACCCAGTACTTC. This encodes CASSATQTRQETQYF. The entire variable domain, with the rest obtained from reference TRBV19 and TRBJ2-5, is as follows: DGGITQSPKYLFRKEGQNVTLSCEQNLNHDAMYWYRQDPGQGLRLIYYSQIVNDFQKGDIAEGYSVSREKKESFPLTVTSAQKNPTAFYLCASSATQTRQETQYFGPGTRLLVL.

V is TRBV7-9 and J is TRBJ2-7; unclear D gene. Germline CDR1 SEHNR, CDR2 FQNEAQ (reference sequence). V dropped 3 bases and J dropped 2 bases, with 8 bases sitting between them. The CDR3 is 13 residues long. The CDR3 DNA reads as TGTGCCAGCAGCTTGGGCACCCCCTACGAGCAGTACTTC. Translated, it gives CASSLGTPYEQYF.

The chain combines TRBV27 with TRBJ2-7; TRBD1 agrees at 10 bases. The CDR3 totals 17 residues. Looked up from germline, CDR1 is MNHEY and CDR2 is SMNVEV (reference sequence). J was trimmed by 6 bases and V by 3 bases; bases with no gene match: 14. This chain's CDR3 is CASSFTRPGQGSFEQYF. The CDR3 nucleotides read TGTGCCAGCAGTTTCACACGACCGGGACAGGGGTCGTTCGAGCAGTACTTC.

The rearrangement joins TRBV6-6 to TRBJ2-7, with D possibly TRBD1 on 6 matching bases. CDR1 and CDR2 from the germline V gene are MNHNY and SVGAGI (reference sequence). The CDR3 covers 14 residues. V gave up 1 base and J gave up 3 bases, with 10 bases separating them. Here the CDR3 DNA reads TGTGCCAGCAGTTACTTGGGACACCTCTACGAGCAGTACTTC. It yields the protein CASSYLGHLYEQYF.

CDR3 sequence reads: CASMKGVDQPQHF. CDR3 DNA: TGTGCCAGCATGAAGGGGGTGGATCAGCCCCAGCATTTT. The chain combines TRBV27 with TRBJ1-5, with D tentatively TRBD1 (6 bases). Germline CDR1 reads MNHEY; CDR2 reads SMNVEV (reference sequence). Trimming pared 7 bases from V and 5 bases from J, leaving 12 bases between. This CDR3 has 13 residues.

The chain has TRBV9 and TRBJ2-3, with D tentatively TRBD2 (7 bases). Trimming pared 4 bases from V and 4 bases from J, leaving 19 bases between. Germline CDR1 SGDLS, CDR2 YYNGEE. The CDR3 has 16 residues. This CDR3 reads CASSPPRGGRADTQYF. The DNA of the CDR3 is TGTGCCAGCAGCCCCCCGAGGGGGGGGCGCGCAGATACGCAGTATTTT.

This chain links TRBV23-1 with TRBJ2-2; D is undetermined. Being an ORF, TRBV23-1 has a function that is uncertain. With 4 bases removed from V and 3 bases from J, the gap between germline ends came to 21 bases. The CDR3 loop spans 18 amino acids. The CDR3 bases are TGCGCCAGCAGTCCCCGGAGCCGACCGCGTGGCGACACCGGGGAGCTGTTTTTT. It encodes CASSPRSRPRGDTGELFF.

This rearrangement joins TRBV9 to TRBJ1-1, with TRBD1 identical over 9 bases. The germline V gene encodes CDR1 SGDLS and CDR2 YYNGEE. The CDR3 is made up of 16 amino acids. J gave up 5 bases and V 2 bases, and 10 bases lay outside the gene matches. The CDR3 nucleotides read TGTGCCAGCAGCGTGAGCGGGACAGGGATGGGAACTGAAGCTTTCTTT. The encoded protein is CASSVSGTGMGTEAFF.

The CDR3: CASSQSQGNTIYF. The CDR3 DNA follows: TGTGCCAGCAGCCAATCACAAGGAAACACCATATATTTT. This chain links TRBV16 with TRBJ1-3; D gene unclear. This CDR3 comprises 13 residues. V was clipped by 0 bases and J by 4 bases, with 4 bases between them. The germline V gene encodes CDR1 KGHSY and CDR2 FQNENV. Combining the CDR3 with reference TRBV16 and TRBJ1-3 gives the whole variable domain GEEVAQTPKHLVRGEGQKAKLYCAPIKGHSYVFWYQQVLKNEFKFLISFQNENVFDETGMPKERFSAKCLPNSPCSLEIQATKLEDSAVYFCASSQSQGNTIYFGEGSWLTVV.

This clone was found a few times. Other DNA sequences from this sample encode an identical CDR3 as well. This chain joins TRBV7-9 and TRBJ1-6; 8 bases are a match to TRBD1. The germline V gene has CDR1 SEHNR and CDR2 FQNEAQ (reference sequence). Trimming cost V 1 base and J 8 bases; bases outside gene matches: 1. CDR3 length: 14 residues. DNA for the CDR3: TGTGCCAGCAGCTTAGTACAGGGGGATTCACCCCTCCACTTT. Amino acid sequence: CASSLVQGDSPLHF.

V usage is TRBV27 and J usage is TRBJ1-6; D gene unclear. Germline V gene lookup returns CDR1 MNHEY and CDR2 SMNVEV (reference sequence). The CDR3 spans 13 residues. With 6 bases removed from V and 5 bases from J, the gap between germline ends came to 8 bases. CDR3 sequence: CASRAVNNSPLHF. The DNA for the CDR3 is TGTGCCAGCAGGGCGGTCAATAATTCACCCCTCCACTTT.

The V and J genes are TRBV9 and TRBJ2-1; no clear D. This CDR3 is 13 amino acids long. Between the trimmed V and J ends, which lost 4 bases and 5 bases, there was a span of 10 bases. Germline lookup yields CDR1 SGDLS and CDR2 YYNGEE. The CDR3 loop reads CASSPRYHNEQFF. The CDR3 DNA follows: TGTGCCAGCAGCCCCCGGTACCACAATGAGCAGTTCTTC.

The V and J genes are TRBV5-1 and TRBJ1-4; TRBD1 matches 9 bases. The V and J ends lost 4 bases and 7 bases, in that order; junction bases with no gene match: 2. The CDR3 is 13 residues long. CDR1 SGHRS and CDR2 YFSETQ come from the germline V gene. CDR3 sequence reads: CASSGDRAEKLFF. For the CDR3, the DNA is TGCGCCAGCAGCGGGGACAGGGCTGAAAAACTGTTTTTT. Full variable domain (missing parts from reference TRBV5-1 and TRBJ1-4): KAGVTQTPRYLIKTRGQQVTLSCSPISGHRSVSWYQQTPGQGLQFLFEYFSETQRNKGNFPGRFSGRQFSNSRSEMNVSTLELGDSALYLCASSGDRAEKLFFGSGTQLSVL.

This chain connects TRBV11-2 to TRBJ2-3; no clear D. The germline gives CDR1 SGHAT, CDR2 FQNNGV. This CDR3 is built from 19 residues. Trimming pared 0 bases from V and 0 bases from J, leaving 19 bases between. CDR3 protein: CASSLDLWAGDRSTDTQYF. CDR3 sequence (DNA): TGTGCCAGCAGCTTAGATCTGTGGGCAGGCGACCGCAGCACAGATACGCAGTATTTT.

The CDR3 DNA sequence: TGTGCCAGCAGGGTGGGGAGTGATTCACCCCTCCACTTT. This translates into CASRVGSDSPLHF. The J gene is TRBJ1-6, the V gene TRBV6-5; D is uncertain. Germline V gene data show CDR1 as MNHEY and CDR2 as SVGAGI. V lost 6 bases and J 8 bases, leaving 11 bases between the germline ends. The CDR3 consists of 13 residues.